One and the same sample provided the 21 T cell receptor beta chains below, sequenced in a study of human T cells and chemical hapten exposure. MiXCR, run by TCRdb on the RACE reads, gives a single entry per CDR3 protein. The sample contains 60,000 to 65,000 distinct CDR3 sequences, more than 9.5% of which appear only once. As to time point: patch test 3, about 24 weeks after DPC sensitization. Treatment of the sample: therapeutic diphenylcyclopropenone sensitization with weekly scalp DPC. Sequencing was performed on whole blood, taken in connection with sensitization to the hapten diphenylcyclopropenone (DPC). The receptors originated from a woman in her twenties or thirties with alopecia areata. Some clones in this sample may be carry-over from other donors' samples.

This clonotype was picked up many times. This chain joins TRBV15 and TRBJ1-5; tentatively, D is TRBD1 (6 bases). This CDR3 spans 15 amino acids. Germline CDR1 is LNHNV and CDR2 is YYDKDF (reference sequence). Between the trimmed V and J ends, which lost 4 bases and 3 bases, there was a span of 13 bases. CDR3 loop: CATSTQTGYNQPQHF. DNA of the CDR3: TGTGCCACCAGCACCCAGACAGGATACAATCAGCCCCAGCATTTT. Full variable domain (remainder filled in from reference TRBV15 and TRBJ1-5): DAMVIQNPRYQVTQFGKPVTLSCSQTLNHNVMYWYQQKSSQAPKLLFHYYDKDFNNEADTPDNFQSRRPNTSFCFLDIRSPGLGDTAMYLCATSTQTGYNQPQHFGDGTRLSIL.

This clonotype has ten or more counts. The CDR3 is CASRVGTGGSQPQHF. The CDR3 region has the DNA TGCGCCAGCAGGGTGGGGACAGGGGGCAGTCAGCCCCAGCATTTT. The chain is built from TRBV5-1 and TRBJ1-5; 12 nucleotides line up with TRBD1. J gave up 6 bases and V 5 bases, and 6 bases lay outside the gene matches. This CDR3 spans 15 amino acids. Germline CDR1 and CDR2: SGHRS and YFSETQ.

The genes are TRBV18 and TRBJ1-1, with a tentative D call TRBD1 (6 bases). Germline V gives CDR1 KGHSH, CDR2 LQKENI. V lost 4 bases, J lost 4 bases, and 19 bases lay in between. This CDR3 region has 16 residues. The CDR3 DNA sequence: TGTGCCAGCTCACTCAAACAGGGCGCCGTTTCCACTGAAGCTTTCTTT. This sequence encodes CASSLKQGAVSTEAFF.

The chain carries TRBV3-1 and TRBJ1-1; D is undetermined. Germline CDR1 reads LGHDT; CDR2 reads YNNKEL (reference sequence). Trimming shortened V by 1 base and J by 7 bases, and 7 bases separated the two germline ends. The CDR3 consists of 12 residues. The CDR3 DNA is TGTGCCAGCAGCCAAGGAATAGGTGAAGCTTTCTTT. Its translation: CASSQGIGEAFF.

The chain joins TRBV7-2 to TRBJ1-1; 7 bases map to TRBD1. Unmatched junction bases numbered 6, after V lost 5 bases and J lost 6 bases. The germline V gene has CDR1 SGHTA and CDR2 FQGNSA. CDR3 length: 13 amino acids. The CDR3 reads CASSIRQGAEAFF. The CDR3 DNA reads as TGTGCCAGCAGCATTAGACAGGGTGCTGAAGCTTTCTTT.

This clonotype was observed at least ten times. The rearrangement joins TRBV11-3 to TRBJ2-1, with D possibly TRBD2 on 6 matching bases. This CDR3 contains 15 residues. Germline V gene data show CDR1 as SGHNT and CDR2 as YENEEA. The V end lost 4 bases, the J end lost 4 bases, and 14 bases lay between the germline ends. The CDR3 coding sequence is TGTGCCAGCAGCTCACATAGCGGAATGTACAATGAGCAGTTCTTC. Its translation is CASSSHSGMYNEQFF.

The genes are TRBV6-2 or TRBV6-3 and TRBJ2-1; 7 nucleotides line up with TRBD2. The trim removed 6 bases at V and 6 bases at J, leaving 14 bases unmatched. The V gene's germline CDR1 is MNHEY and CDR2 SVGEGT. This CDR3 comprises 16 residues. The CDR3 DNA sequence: TGTGCCAGCAGGACCTTCGGAGCGGGGACCAGCAATGAGCAGTTCTTC. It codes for CASRTFGAGTSNEQFF.

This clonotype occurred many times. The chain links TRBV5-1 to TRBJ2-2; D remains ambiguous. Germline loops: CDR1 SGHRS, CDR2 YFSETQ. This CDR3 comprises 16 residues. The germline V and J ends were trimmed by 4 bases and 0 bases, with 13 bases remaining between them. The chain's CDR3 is CASSIQSTSNTGELFF. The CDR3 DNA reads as TGCGCCAGCAGCATCCAGAGTACCTCGAACACCGGGGAGCTGTTTTTT. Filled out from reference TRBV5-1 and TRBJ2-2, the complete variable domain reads KAGVTQTPRYLIKTRGQQVTLSCSPISGHRSVSWYQQTPGQGLQFLFEYFSETQRNKGNFPGRFSGRQFSNSRSEMNVSTLELGDSALYLCASSIQSTSNTGELFFGEGSRLTVL.

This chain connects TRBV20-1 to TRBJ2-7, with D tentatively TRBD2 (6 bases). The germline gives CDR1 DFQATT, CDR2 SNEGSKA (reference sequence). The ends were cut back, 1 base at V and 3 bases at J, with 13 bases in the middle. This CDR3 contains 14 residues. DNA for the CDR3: TGCAGTGCTAGAGTAGGAGGGGCCTTCTACGAGCAGTACTTC. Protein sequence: CSARVGGAFYEQYF.

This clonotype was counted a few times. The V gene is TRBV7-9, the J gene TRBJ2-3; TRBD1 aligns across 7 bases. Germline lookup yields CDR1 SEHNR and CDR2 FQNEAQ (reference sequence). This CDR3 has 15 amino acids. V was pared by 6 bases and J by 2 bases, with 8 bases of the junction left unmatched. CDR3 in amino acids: CASSRPGQTTDTQYF. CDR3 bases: TGTGCCAGCAGTCGGCCGGGACAGACCACAGATACGCAGTATTTT. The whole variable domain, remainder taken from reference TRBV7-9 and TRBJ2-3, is DTGVSQNPRHKITKRGQNVTFRCDPISEHNRLYWYRQTLGQGPEFLTYFQNEAQLEKSRLLSDRFSAERPKGSFSTLEIQRTEQGDSAMYLCASSRPGQTTDTQYFGPGTRLTVL.

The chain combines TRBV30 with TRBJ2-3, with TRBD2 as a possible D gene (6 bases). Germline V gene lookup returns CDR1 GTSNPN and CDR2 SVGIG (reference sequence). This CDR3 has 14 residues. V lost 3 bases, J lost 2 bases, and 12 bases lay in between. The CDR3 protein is CAWSERLVTDTQYF. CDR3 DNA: TGTGCCTGGAGCGAACGACTAGTCACAGATACGCAGTATTTT.

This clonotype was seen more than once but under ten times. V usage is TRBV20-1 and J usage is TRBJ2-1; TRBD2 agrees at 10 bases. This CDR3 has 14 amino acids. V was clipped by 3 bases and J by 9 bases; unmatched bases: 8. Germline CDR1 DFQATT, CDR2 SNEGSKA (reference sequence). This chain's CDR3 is CSARGLAGVSEQFF. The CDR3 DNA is TGCAGTGCTAGGGGTCTAGCGGGAGTAAGTGAGCAGTTCTTC.

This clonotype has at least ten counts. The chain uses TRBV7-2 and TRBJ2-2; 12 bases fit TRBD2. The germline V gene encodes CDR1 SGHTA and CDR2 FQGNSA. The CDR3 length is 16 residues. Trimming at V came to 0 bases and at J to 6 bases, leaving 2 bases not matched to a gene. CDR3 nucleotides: TGTGCCAGCAGCTTAGCTCTAGCGGGAGGGCCCGGGGAGCTGTTTTTT. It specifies CASSLALAGGPGELFF.

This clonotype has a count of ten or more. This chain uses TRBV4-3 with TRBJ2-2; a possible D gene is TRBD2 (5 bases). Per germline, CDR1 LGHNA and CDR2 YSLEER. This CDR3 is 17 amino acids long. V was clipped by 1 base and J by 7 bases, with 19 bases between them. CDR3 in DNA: TGCGCCAGCAGCCAAGTTATCGGGTCAGTTGGAGGCGGGGAGCTGTTTTTT. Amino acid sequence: CASSQVIGSVGGGELFF.

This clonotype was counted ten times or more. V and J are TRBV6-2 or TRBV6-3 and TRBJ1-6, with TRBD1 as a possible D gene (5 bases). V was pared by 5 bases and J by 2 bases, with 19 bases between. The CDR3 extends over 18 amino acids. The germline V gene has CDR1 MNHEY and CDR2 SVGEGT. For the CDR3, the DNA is TGTGCCAGCAGTCCGGGACTCACCTTGGGGGCCTATAATTCACCCCTCCACTTT. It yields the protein CASSPGLTLGAYNSPLHF.

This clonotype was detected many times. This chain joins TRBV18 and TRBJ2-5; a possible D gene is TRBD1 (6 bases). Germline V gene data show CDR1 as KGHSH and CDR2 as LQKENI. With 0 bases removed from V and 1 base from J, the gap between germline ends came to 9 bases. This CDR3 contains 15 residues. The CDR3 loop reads CASSPPRGFQETQYF. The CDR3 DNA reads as TGTGCCAGCTCACCACCTAGGGGGTTCCAAGAGACCCAGTACTTC.

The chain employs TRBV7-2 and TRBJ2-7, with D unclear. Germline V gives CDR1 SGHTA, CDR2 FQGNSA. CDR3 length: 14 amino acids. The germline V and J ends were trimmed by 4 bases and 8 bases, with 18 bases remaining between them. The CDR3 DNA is TGTGCCAGCAGCTCGGGCCCACCCCCCAGCCAGCAGTACTTC. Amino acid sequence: CASSSGPPPSQQYF.

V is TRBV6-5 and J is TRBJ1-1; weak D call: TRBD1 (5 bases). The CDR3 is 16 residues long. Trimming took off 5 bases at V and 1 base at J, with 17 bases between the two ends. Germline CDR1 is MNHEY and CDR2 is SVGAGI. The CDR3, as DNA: TGTGCCAGCAGTCGCCCTAAATTCGGACAGAACACTGAAGCTTTCTTT. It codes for CASSRPKFGQNTEAFF.

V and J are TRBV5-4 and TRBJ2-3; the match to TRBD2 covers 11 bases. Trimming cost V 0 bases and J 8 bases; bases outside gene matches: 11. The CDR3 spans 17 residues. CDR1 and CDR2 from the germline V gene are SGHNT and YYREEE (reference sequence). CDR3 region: CASSLATTSGGAGTQYF. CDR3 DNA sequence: TGTGCCAGCAGCTTGGCCACCACTAGCGGGGGTGCCGGTACGCAGTATTTT.

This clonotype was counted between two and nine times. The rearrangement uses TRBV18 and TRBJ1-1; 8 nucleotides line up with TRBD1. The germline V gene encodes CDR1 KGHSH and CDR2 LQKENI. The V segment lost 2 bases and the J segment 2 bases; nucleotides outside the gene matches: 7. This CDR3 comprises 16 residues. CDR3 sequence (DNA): TGTGCCAGCTCACCAGGGAGAGGACAGGGCAACACTGAAGCTTTCTTT. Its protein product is CASSPGRGQGNTEAFF.

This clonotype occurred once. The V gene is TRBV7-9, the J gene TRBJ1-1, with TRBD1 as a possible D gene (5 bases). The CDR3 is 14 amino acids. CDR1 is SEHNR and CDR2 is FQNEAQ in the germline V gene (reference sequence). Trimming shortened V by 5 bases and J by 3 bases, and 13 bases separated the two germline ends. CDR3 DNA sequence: TGTGCCAGCAGCAAAGGACTGGGGGACACTGAAGCTTTCTTT. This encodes CASSKGLGDTEAFF.